This T cell receptor (beta chain) was recovered during a study of PD-1 blockade in classical Hodgkin lymphoma. Study-wide context: Nivolumab was administered to patients intravenously at 3 mg/kg every 2 weeks. General observations from the study: Complete responders possessed baseline diversity comparable to newly diagnosed patients. CD4+ TCR diversity, unlike CD8+, rose significantly by C4D1.

There are 12 residues in the CDR3. Germline assignment: CDR1 SGHVS and CDR2 FQNEAQ. V dropped 2 bases and J dropped 2 bases, with 4 bases sitting between them. Sequencing was performed with immunoSEQ multiplex PCR; in TCRdb, only in-frame clones are kept and a portion is missing. The data contain approximately 84,000 clones, 83% of them singletons. Time point: cycle 4 day 1 (C4D1), after more than 5 weeks of nivolumab. Each of the patients experienced relapse following autologous stem cell transplantation, and their brentuximab vedotin exposure differed. As concerns this clone: Its matching antigen is unknown.

V and J are TRBV7-8 and TRBJ2-7; no definite D call. Source: peripheral blood mononuclear cells (PBMCs), taken before the fourth cycle of nivolumab. The origin of this receptor is a human donor with classical Hodgkin lymphoma. In DNA, the CDR3 is TGTGCCAGCAGCTTAATACCCTACGAGCAGTACTTC. Protein: CASSLIPYEQYF.